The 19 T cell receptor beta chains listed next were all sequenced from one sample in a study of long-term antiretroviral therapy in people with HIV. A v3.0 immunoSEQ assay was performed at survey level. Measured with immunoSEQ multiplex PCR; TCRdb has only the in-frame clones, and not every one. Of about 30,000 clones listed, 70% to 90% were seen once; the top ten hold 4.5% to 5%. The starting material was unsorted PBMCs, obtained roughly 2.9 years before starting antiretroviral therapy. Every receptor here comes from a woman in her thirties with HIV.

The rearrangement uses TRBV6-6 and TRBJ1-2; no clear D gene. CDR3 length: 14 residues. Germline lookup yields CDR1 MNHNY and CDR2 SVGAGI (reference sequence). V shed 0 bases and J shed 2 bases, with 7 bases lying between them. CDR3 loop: CASSYSPPNYGYTF. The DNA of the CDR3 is TGTGCCAGCAGTTACTCCCCCCCGAACTATGGCTACACCTTC.

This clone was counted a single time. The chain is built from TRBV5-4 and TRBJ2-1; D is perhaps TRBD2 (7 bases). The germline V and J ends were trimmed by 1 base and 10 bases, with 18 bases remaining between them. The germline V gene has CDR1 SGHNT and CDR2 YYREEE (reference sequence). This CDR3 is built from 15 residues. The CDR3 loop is CASSLYNGGPGEQFF. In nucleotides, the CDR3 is TGTGCCAGCAGCTTGTATAACGGGGGGCCGGGGGAGCAGTTCTTC. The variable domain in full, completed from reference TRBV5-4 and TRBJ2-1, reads ETGVTQSPTHLIKTRGQQVTLRCSSQSGHNTVSWYQQALGQGPQFIFQYYREEENGRGNFPPRFSGLQFPNYSSELNVNALELDDSALYLCASSLYNGGPGEQFFGPGTRLTVL.

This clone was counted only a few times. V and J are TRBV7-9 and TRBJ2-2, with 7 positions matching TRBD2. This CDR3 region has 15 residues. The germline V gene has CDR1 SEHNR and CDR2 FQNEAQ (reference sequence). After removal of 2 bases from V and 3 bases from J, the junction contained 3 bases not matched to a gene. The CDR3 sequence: CASSLLRGDTGELFF. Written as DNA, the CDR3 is TGTGCCAGCAGCTTACTTCGGGGGGACACCGGGGAGCTGTTTTTT.

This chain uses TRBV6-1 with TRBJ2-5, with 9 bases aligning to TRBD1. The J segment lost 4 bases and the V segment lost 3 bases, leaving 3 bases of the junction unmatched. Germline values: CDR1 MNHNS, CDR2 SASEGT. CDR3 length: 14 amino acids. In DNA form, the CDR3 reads TGTGCCAGCAGTGATGGACAGGGGCGAGAGACCCAGTACTTC. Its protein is CASSDGQGRETQYF.

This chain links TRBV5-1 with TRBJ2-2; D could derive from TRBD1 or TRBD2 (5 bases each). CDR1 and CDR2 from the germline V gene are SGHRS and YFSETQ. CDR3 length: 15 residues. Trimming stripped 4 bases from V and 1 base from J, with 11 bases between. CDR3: CASSPGAVNTGELFF. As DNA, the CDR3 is TGCGCCAGCAGCCCCGGGGCAGTGAACACCGGGGAGCTGTTTTTT. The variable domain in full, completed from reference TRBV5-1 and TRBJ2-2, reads KAGVTQTPRYLIKTRGQQVTLSCSPISGHRSVSWYQQTPGQGLQFLFEYFSETQRNKGNFPGRFSGRQFSNSRSEMNVSTLELGDSALYLCASSPGAVNTGELFFGEGSRLTVL.

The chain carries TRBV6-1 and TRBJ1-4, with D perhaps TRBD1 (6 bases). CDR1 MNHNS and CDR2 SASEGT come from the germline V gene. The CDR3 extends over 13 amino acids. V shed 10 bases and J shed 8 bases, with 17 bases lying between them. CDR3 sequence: CAIAGRGEEKLFF. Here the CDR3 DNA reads TGTGCCATCGCAGGAAGGGGGGAGGAAAAACTGTTTTTT.

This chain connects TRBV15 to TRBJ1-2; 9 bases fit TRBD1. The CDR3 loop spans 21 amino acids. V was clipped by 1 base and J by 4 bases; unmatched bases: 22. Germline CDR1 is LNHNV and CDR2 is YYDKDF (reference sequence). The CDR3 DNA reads TGTGCCACCAGCAGAGCGGGACAGGGTTCGGCCCGGCCCCGCGCCCTCTATGGCTACACCTTC. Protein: CATSRAGQGSARPRALYGYTF.

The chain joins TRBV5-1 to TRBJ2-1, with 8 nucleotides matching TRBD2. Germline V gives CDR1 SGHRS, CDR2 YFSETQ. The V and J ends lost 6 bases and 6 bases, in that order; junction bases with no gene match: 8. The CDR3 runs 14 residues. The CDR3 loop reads CASNTGGLGNEQFF. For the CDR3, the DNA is TGCGCCAGCAACACGGGGGGGCTGGGCAATGAGCAGTTCTTC.

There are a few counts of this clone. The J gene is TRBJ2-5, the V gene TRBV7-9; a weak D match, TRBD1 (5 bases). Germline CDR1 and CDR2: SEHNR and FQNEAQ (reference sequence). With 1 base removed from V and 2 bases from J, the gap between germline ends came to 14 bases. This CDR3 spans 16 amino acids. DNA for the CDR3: TGTGCCAGCAGCTTAGGGTCTCAGGGTCGACAAGAGACCCAGTACTTC. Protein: CASSLGSQGRQETQYF. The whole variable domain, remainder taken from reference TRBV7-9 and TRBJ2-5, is DTGVSQNPRHKITKRGQNVTFRCDPISEHNRLYWYRQTLGQGPEFLTYFQNEAQLEKSRLLSDRFSAERPKGSFSTLEIQRTEQGDSAMYLCASSLGSQGRQETQYFGPGTRLLVL.

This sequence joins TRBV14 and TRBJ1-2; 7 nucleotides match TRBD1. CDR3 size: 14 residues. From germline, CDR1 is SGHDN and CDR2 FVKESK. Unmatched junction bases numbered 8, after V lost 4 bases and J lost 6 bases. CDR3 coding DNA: TGTGCCAGCAGCCTGCCGGGACAGAGGAATGGCTACACCTTC. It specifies CASSLPGQRNGYTF.

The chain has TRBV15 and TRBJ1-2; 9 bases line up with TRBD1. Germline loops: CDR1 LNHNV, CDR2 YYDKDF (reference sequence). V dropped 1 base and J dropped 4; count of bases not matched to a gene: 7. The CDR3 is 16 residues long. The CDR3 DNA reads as TGTGCCACCAGCAGAGCAACCTCGACAGGGGGCTATGGCTACACCTTC. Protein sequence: CATSRATSTGGYGYTF. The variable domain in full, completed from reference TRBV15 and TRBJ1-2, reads DAMVIQNPRYQVTQFGKPVTLSCSQTLNHNVMYWYQQKSSQAPKLLFHYYDKDFNNEADTPDNFQSRRPNTSFCFLDIRSPGLGDTAMYLCATSRATSTGGYGYTFGSGTRLTVV.

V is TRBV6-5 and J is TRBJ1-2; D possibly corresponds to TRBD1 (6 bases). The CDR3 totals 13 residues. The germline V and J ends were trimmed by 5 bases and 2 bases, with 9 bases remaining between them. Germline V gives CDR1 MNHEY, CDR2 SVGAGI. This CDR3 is CASSPDRNYGYTF. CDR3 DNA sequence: TGTGCCAGCAGTCCGGACAGAAACTATGGCTACACCTTC.

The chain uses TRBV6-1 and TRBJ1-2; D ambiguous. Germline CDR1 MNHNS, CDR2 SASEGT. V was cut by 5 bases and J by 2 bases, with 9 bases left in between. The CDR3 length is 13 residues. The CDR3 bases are TGTGCCAGCAGTATAACAGTGAACTATGGCTACACCTTC. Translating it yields CASSITVNYGYTF.

CDR3 nucleotides: TGTGCCAGCAGCGCAGCACTAGCGGGGGGGACATACCCTGGAGATACGCAGTATTTT. Amino acid sequence: CASSAALAGGTYPGDTQYF. This chain links TRBV5-6 with TRBJ2-3; 13 nucleotides match TRBD2. Unmatched junction bases numbered 16, after V lost 4 bases and J lost 5 bases. The CDR3 is made up of 19 amino acids. Germline V gives CDR1 SGHDT, CDR2 YYEEEE.

The CDR3 nucleotides read TGTGCCAGCAGTGATAGTACCAGGGATGGGGAGACCCAGTACTTC. Translated: CASSDSTRDGETQYF. This chain connects TRBV2 to TRBJ2-5; TRBD1 might be the D (5 bases). The CDR3 is 15 residues long. V shed 3 bases and J shed 5 bases, with 16 bases lying between them. CDR1 is SNHLY, CDR2 FYNNEI, per germline.

DNA for the CDR3: TGTGCCAGCAGCTCCAAACCGAGCGGGGCGTCCTACAATGAGCAGTTCTTC. This sequence encodes CASSSKPSGASYNEQFF. The genes are TRBV7-3 and TRBJ2-1; 7 bases line up with TRBD2. Losses at the gene ends were 4 bases for V and 1 base for J; bases not matched to a gene: 10. CDR3 length equals 17 residues. Germline CDR1 and CDR2: SGHTA and FQGTGA.

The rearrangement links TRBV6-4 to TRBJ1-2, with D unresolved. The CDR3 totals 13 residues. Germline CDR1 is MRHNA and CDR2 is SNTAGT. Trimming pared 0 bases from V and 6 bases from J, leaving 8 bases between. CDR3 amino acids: CASSDSASHGYTF. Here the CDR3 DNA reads TGTGCCAGCAGTGACTCGGCCTCGCATGGCTACACCTTC.

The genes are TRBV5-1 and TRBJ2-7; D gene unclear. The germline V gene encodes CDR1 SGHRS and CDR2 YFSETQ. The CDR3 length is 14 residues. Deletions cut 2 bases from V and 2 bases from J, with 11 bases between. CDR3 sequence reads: CASSLGDTTYEQYF. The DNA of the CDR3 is TGCGCCAGCAGCTTAGGTGACACCACCTACGAGCAGTACTTC.

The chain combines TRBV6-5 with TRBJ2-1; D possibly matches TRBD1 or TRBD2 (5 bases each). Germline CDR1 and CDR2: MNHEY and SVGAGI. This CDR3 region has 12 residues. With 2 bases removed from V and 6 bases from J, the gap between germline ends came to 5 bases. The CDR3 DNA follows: TGTGCCAGCAGTTACGGGGGCAATGAGCAGTTCTTC. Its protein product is CASSYGGNEQFF.